Reported below is one T cell receptor beta chain. Antigen unknown. The PCR used 60 Vbeta and 13 Jbeta primers. Method: immunoSEQ multiplex PCR; TCRdb's copy keeps in-frame clones and lacks some. The sample includes approximately 190,000 clones, 70% of them seen just once. This record belongs to a study of cytomegalovirus exposure and HLA in healthy donors. General study points: In a later analysis, the majority of CMV-associated beta chains seemingly showed HLA restriction. Later on, an analysis tied under 20,000 TCR beta sequences to HLA alleles at 0.05 false discovery rate.

Looked up from germline, CDR1 is SNHLY and CDR2 is FYNNEI. The length of the CDR3 is 14 residues. V shed 2 bases, J shed 7 bases, and the junction held 5 bases outside the gene matches. The sequence derives from a man aged 35 to 55 in good health and CMV-seropositive. The sample comprised PBMCs. The chain joins TRBV2 to TRBJ1-2; 9 nucleotides match TRBD1. The DNA of the CDR3 is TGTGCCAGCAGTGAAAGGGGACAGGGCTCTGGCTACACCTTC. Amino acids: CASSERGQGSGYTF.